This T cell receptor beta chain derives from a study of cytomegalovirus exposure and HLA in healthy donors. The primer mix had 60 Vbeta and 13 Jbeta primers. Generated by immunoSEQ multiplex PCR, the TCRdb table keeps only in-frame clones and is missing some. The repertoire consists of 160,000 or so clones, with about 85% occurring once and the leading ten covering about 1.5%. The donors gave bone marrow, and they were healthy. Germline V gives CDR1 SGHAT, CDR2 FQDESV (reference sequence). The CDR3 totals 15 residues. V lost 3 bases to trimming and J lost 5 bases, with 16 bases between them. This chain joins TRBV11-1 and TRBJ1-1, with D possibly being TRBD1 (5 bases). Sequenced material: PBMCs. The sequence derives from a man between 50 and 59 years old in good health and CMV-seropositive. DNA of the CDR3: TGTGCCAGCAGCTTGCGGACCGGGGCGGGGACTGAAGCTTTCTTT. As protein: CASSLRTGAGTEAFF.